This TCR beta chain originates from a study of shared clonotypes between healthy human individuals. Study conclusions and caveats: It was observed that roughly 5% of naive CD4 clonotypes were shared across a few donors.

The CDR3 spans 12 residues. V was clipped by 6 bases and J by 2 bases, with 8 bases between them. In germline, CDR1 is MDHEN, CDR2 SYDVKM. On this clone itself: What it binds is unknown.

Assay used: immunoSEQ multiplex PCR; TCRdb lists only in-frame clones, some missing. In the table there are almost 750,000 clones, roughly 72% of which are singletons. What was sequenced was memory CD4+ T cells sorted from blood. As to subset: CD45RA-negative fraction. The origin of this receptor is a woman aged 25 to 45 in good health. V gene TRBV28 combines with J gene TRBJ2-7; D is ambiguous. CDR3 in DNA: TGTGCCAGCAGATCCTTTCCCTACGAGCAGTACTTC. It translates to CASRSFPYEQYF.